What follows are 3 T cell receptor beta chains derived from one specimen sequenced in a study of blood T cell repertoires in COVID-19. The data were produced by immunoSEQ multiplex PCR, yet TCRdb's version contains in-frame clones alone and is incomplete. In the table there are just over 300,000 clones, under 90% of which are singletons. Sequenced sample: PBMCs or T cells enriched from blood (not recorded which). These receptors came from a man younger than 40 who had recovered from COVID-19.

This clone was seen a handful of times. The CDR3 loop reads CASNSHGSYNSPLHF. The CDR3 bases are TGTGCCAGTAACTCGCACGGCTCCTATAATTCACCCCTCCACTTT. V and J are TRBV25-1 and TRBJ1-6; D remains ambiguous. The germline gives CDR1 MGHDK, CDR2 SYGVNS. The CDR3 is 15 amino acids. The germline V and J ends were trimmed by 9 bases and 0 bases, with 12 bases remaining between them.

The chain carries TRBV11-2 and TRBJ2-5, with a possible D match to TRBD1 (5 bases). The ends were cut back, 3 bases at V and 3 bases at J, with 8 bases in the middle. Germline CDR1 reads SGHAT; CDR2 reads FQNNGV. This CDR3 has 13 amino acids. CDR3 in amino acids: CASSFIREETQYF. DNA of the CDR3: TGTGCCAGCAGCTTCATCAGGGAAGAGACCCAGTACTTC.

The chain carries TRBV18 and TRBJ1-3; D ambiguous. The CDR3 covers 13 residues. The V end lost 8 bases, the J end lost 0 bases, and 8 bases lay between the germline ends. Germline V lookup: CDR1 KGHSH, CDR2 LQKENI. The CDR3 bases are TGTGCCAGCCGAGCAAGCTCTGGAAACACCATATATTTT. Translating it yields CASRASSGNTIYF.